A single T cell receptor beta chain is shown here with its context. Using immunoSEQ multiplex PCR, the repertoire was profiled, and TCRdb retains in-frame clones only, with some absent. This table holds tens of thousands of clones, approximately 97% found once. The entry originates in a study of technical replicates of blood from a few donors. The V end was cut by 6 bases, the J end by 3 bases, with 16 bases between. Germline CDR1 reads MNHNS; CDR2 reads SASEGT. This CDR3 spans 15 amino acids. Sequencing input: T cells isolated from PBMCs. This chain uses TRBV6-1 with TRBJ2-3, with a weak D call TRBD2 (5 bases). This clonotype originated in a human donor in good health. CDR3 protein: CASRSGEGRTDTQYF. DNA of the CDR3: TGTGCCAGCAGGTCGGGTGAGGGCCGAACAGATACGCAGTATTTT.